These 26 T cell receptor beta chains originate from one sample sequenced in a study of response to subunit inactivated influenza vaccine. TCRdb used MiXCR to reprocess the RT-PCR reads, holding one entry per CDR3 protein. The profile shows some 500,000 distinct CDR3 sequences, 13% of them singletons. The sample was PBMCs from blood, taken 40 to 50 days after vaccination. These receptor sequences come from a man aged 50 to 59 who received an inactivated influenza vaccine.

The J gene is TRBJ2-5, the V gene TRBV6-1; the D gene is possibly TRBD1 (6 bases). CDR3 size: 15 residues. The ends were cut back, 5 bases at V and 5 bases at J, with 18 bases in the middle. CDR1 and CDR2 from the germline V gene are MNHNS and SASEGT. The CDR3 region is CASSQFVGAGETQYF. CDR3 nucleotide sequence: TGTGCCAGCAGTCAATTTGTGGGGGCCGGGGAGACCCAGTACTTC.

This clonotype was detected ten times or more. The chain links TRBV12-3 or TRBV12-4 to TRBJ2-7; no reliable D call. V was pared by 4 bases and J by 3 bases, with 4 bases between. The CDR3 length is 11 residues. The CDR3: CASSSYYEQYF. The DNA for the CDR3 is TGTGCCAGCAGTTCTTACTACGAGCAGTACTTC.

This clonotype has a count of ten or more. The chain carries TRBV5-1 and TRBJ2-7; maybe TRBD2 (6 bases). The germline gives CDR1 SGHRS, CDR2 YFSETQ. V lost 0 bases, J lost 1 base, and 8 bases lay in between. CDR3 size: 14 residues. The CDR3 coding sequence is TGCGCCAGCAGCTTGGCGGAGGGATCCTACGAGCAGTACTTC. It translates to CASSLAEGSYEQYF.

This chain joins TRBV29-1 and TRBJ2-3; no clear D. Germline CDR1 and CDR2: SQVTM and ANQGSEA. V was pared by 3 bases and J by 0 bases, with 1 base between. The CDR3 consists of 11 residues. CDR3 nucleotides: TGCAGCGTTGAGAGCACAGATACGCAGTATTTT. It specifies CSVESTDTQYF.

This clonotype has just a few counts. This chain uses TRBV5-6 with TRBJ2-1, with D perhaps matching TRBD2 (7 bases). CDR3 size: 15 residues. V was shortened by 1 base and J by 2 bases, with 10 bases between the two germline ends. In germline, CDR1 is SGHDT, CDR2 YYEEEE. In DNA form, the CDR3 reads TGTGCCAGCAGCTTGCCGGGGGGCCCCTACAATGAGCAGTTCTTC. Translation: CASSLPGGPYNEQFF.

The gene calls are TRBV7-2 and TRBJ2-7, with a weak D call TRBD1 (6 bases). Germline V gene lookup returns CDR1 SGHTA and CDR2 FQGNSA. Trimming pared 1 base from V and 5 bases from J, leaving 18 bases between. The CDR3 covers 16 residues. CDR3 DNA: TGTGCCAGCAGCTTAGGAGCGGCGGCAAAGGGGGACGAGCAGTACTTC. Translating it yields CASSLGAAAKGDEQYF.

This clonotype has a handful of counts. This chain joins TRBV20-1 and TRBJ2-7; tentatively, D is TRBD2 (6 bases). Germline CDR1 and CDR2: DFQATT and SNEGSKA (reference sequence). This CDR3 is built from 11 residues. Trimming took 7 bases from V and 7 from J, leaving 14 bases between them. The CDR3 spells CSVQLRGEQYF. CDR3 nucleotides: TGCAGTGTCCAGCTCCGGGGGGAGCAGTACTTC.

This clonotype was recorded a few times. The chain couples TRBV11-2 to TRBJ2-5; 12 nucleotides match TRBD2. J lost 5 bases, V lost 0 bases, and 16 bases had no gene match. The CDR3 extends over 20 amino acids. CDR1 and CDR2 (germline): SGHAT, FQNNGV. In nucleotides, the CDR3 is TGTGCCAGCAGCTTAGATCGGTCTAGCGGGGGGGCCGGGGTTGTGGAGACCCAGTACTTC. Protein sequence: CASSLDRSSGGAGVVETQYF.

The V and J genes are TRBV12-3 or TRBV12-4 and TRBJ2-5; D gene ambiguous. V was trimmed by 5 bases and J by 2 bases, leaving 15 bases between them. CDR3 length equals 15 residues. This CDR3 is CASSVTPRFQETQYF. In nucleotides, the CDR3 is TGTGCCAGCAGTGTAACCCCACGGTTTCAAGAGACCCAGTACTTC.

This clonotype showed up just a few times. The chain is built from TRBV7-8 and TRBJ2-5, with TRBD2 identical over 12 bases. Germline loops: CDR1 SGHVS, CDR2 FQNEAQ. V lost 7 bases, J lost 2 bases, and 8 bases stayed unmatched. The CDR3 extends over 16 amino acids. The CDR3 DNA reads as TGTGCCAGCACCCGACTAGCGGGAGCGGTTCAAGAGACCCAGTACTTC. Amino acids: CASTRLAGAVQETQYF. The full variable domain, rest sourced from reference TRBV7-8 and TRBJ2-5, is GAGVSQSPRYKVAKRGQDVALRCDPISGHVSLFWYQQALGQGPEFLTYFQNEAQLDKSGLPSDRFFAERPEGSVSTLKIQRTQQEDSAVYLCASTRLAGAVQETQYFGPGTRLLVL.

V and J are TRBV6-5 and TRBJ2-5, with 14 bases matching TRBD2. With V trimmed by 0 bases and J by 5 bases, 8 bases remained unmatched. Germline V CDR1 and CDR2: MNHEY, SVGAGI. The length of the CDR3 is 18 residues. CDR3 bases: TGTGCCAGCAGTTACTCCGGACTAGCGGGAGGAGTCGGGGAGACCCAGTACTTC. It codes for CASSYSGLAGGVGETQYF.

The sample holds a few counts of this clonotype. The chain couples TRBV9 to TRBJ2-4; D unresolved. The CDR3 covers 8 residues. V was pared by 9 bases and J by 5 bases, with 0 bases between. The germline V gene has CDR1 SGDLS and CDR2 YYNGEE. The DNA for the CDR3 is TGTGCCAAAAACATTCAGTACTTC. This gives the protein CAKNIQYF.

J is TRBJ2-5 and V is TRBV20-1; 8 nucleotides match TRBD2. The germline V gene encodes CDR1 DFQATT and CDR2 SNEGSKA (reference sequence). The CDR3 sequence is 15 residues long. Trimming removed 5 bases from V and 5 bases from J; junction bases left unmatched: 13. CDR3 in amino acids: CSAVGLGDGPETQYF. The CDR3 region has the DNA TGCAGTGCTGTGGGACTAGGAGACGGGCCCGAGACCCAGTACTTC.

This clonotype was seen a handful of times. The CDR3 region has the DNA TGTGCCAGCAGTTTTAACAGCCGGGGGACTGAAGCTTTCTTT. Its translation: CASSFNSRGTEAFF. The chain uses TRBV28 and TRBJ1-1; tentatively, D is TRBD1 (5 bases). Trimming took 3 bases from V and 5 from J, leaving 13 bases between them. Germline V CDR1 and CDR2: MDHEN, SYDVKM. The CDR3 is made up of 14 amino acids.

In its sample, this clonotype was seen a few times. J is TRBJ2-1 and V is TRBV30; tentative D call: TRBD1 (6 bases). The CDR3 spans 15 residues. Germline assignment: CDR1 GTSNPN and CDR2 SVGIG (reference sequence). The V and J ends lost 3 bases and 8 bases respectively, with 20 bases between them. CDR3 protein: CAWSEQGGSLDEQFF. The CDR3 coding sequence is TGTGCCTGGAGCGAACAGGGTGGTTCCTTGGATGAGCAGTTCTTC.

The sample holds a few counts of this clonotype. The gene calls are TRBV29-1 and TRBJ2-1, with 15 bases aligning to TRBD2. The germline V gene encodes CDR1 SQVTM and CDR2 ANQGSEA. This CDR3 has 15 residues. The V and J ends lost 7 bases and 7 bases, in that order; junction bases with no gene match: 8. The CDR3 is CSAGTSGGLSNEQFF. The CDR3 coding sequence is TGCAGCGCCGGGACTAGCGGGGGGCTTTCTAATGAGCAGTTCTTC.

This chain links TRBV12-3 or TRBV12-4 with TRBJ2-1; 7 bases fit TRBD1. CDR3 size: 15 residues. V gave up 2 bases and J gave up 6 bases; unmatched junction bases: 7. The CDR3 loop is CASSLLDRVGNEQFF. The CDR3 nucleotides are TGTGCCAGCAGTTTATTAGACAGGGTGGGCAATGAGCAGTTCTTC.

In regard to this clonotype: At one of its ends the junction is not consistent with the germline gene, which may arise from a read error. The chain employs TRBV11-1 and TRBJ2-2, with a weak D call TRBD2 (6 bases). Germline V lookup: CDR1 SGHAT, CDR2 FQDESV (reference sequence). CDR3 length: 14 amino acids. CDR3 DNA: TGTGCCAGCAGCTTAAGGTTGAACACCGGGGGGCTGTTTTTT. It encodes CASSLRLNTGGLFF.

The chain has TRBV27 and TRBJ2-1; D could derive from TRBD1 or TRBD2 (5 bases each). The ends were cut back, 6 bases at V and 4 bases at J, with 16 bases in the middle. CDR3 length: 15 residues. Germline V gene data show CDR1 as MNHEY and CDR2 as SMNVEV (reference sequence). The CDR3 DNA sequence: TGTGCCAGCAGCGAGGGGTCCCCAGGGTACAATGAGCAGTTCTTC. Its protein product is CASSEGSPGYNEQFF.

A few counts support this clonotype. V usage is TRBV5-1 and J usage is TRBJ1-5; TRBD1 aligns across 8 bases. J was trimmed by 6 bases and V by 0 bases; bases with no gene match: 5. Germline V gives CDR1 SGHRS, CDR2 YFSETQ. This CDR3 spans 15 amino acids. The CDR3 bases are TGCGCCAGCAGCTTGGAGGCAGGGGGCGTTCAGCCCCAGCATTTT. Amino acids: CASSLEAGGVQPQHF.

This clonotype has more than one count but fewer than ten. CDR3 sequence reads: CASSRIGGSTDTQYF. As DNA, the CDR3 is TGCGCCAGCAGTCGCATCGGGGGGAGCACAGATACGCAGTATTTT. The rearrangement links TRBV10-2 to TRBJ2-3, with TRBD2 matching 7 bases. In germline, CDR1 is WSHSY, CDR2 SAAADI. This CDR3 region has 15 residues. The V and J ends lost 5 bases and 0 bases, in that order; junction bases with no gene match: 5.

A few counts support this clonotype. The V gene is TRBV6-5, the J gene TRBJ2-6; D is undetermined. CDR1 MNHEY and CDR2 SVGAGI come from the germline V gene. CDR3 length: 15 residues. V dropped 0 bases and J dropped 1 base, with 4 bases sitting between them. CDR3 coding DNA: TGTGCCAGCAGTTACTCGGTGTCTGGGGCCAACGTCCTGACTTTC. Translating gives CASSYSVSGANVLTF.

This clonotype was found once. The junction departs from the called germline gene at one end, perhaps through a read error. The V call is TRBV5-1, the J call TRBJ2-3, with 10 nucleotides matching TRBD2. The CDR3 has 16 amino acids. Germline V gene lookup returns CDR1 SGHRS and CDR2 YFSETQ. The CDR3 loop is CASSLAGTSDTVTQYF. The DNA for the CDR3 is TGCGCCAGCAGCTTGGCCGGGACTAGCGACACAGTTACGCAGTATTTT.

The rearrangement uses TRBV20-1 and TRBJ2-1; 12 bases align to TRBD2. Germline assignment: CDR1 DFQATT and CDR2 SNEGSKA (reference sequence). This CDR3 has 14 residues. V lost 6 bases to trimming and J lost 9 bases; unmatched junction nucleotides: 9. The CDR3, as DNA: TGCAGTGCCACAACTAGCGGGGGGCAGGGTGAGCAGTTCTTC. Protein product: CSATTSGGQGEQFF.

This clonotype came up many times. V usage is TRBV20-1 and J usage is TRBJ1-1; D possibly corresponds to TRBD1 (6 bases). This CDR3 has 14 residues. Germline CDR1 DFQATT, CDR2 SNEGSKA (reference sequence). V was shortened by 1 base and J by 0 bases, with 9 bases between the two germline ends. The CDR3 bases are TGCAGTGCTAGAGGGACAGACTTGAACACTGAAGCTTTCTTT. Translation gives CSARGTDLNTEAFF.

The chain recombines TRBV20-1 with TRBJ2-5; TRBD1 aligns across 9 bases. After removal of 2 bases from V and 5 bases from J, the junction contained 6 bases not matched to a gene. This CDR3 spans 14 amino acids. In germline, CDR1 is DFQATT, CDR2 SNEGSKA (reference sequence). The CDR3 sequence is CSARPGQGWETQYF. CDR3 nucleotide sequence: TGCAGTGCTAGACCGGGACAGGGCTGGGAGACCCAGTACTTC.